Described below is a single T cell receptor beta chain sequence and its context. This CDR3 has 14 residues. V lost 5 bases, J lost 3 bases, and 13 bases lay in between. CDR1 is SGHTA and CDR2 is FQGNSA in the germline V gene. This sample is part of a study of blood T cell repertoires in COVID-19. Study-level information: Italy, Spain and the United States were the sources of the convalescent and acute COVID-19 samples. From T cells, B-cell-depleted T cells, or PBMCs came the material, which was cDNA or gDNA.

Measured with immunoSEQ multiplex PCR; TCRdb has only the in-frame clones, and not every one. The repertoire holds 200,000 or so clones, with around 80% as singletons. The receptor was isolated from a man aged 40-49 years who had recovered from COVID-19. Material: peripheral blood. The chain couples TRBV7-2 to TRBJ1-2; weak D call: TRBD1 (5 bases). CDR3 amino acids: CASSSPGRYYGYTF. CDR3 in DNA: TGTGCCAGCAGCAGCCCAGGGCGCTACTATGGCTACACCTTC.